This TCR beta chain was found in a study of blood T cell repertoires in COVID-19 (dated by TCRdb to between 2020 and 2021). At the level of the whole study: Samples covering the acute and convalescent phases of COVID-19 were provided by collaborators in the United States, Italy and Spain. A de-identified subject ID, COVID-19 status, age in years and sex were almost always included in the sample metadata. A freely available public database, intended as a resource for researchers studying the immune response to SARS-CoV-2, is where the repertoires were released. The prospective study material was composed of cDNA or gDNA derived from T cells, B-cell-depleted T cells, or PBMCs. The samples were drawn from the first 160 participants of the ongoing ImmuneRACE study and from 1,254 subjects provided by 6 global collaborators. Subjects who had been exposed to COVID-19, were actively infected with it, or had recovered from it provided the deeply sampled blood TCRbeta repertoires that made up the dataset. Where available, HLA class I and class II types were taken from metadata supplied by the sample provider and were not determined by assay-based typing.

Taken from the germline V gene, the CDR1 and CDR2 loops are SGDLS and YYNGEE. At the junction V is shortened by 2 bases and J by 4 bases, with 9 bases in between. The CDR3 runs 13 amino acids, cysteine and phenylalanine included. Only the CDR3 DNA stays, 39 bases, in frame from base 1. A single count supports this clone. This receptor's antigen is unknown. No base-level quality is on record; no much larger clone is a single base apart. TCRbeta CDR3 regions were amplified from genomic DNA by means of the immunoSEQ Assay, a bias-controlled multiplex PCR. In the paper's pipeline: Within the assay, amplification of reference gene primers was used to estimate how many nucleated cells each sample contained. To quantify the absolute abundance of each unique TCRbeta CDR3 rearrangement, sequence reads were collapsed and filtered. For each sample, productive Simpson clonality was calculated by taking the square root of Simpson's diversity index across productive rearrangements. Sourced from immuneACCESS, this table was stored by TCRdb with only in-frame sequences that have V and J called. A share of the clones is absent; for the studies checked, an unresolved V gene accounts for under half, and the remainder has no known explanation. V and J calls and clone size come straight from that table; D and trimming were deduced from the DNA. The sample table lists about 170,000 clones, 70% to 90% of them with a count of one. The leading ten clones occupy under 3.5% of the sample.

In Seattle, one collaborating source enrolled patients while the infection was active and tracked those patients longitudinally over the course of disease. Each collaborating institution followed its own protocols to collect whole blood in K2EDTA tubes. For TCRbeta analysis, collaborators shipped samples as frozen whole blood, isolated PBMCs, or DNA extracted from either of those sample types. What the work shows at the level of the full study, not this receptor alone: The quantity of clinical and demographic metadata differed by source and by participant and was supplied without curation.

Material: peripheral blood. The TCR sequence derives from an elderly woman with COVID-19, enrolled during active disease. The rearranged segments are TRBV9 and TRBJ1-2; no D gene call is confident. The CDR3 loop reads CASSVGSPYGYTF. The bases are TGTGCCAGCAGCGTGGGCAGTCCCTATGGCTACACCTTC.